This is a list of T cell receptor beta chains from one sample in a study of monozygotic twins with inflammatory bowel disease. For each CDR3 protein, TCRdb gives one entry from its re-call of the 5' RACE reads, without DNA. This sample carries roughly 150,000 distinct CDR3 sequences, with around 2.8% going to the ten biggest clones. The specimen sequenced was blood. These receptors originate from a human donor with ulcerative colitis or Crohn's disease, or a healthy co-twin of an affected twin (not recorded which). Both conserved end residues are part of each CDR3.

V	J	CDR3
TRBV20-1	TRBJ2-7	CSAASGTSYEQYF
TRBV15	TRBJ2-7	CATSRDKGTGSEQYF
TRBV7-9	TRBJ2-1	CASSPSLRLAGVWEQFF
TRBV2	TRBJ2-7	CAITLLGEQYF
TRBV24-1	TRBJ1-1	CATRSGGRTEAFF
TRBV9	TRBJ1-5	CASSVGGDSSNQPQHF
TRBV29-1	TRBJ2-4	CSVVVRGRINIQYF
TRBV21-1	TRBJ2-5	CASTDSGGAETQYF
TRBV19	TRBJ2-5	CASSMRNRGYTQYF
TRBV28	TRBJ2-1	CASGKLASTYNEQFF
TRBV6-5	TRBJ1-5	CASSYSKGIGVQHF
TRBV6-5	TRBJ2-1	CASSSILASSYNEQFF
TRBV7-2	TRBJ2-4	CASSANRDYKNMQYF
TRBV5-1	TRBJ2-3	CASSLAQRQGPDTQYF
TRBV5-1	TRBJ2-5	CASSLSGTSGSAQETQYF
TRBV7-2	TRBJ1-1	CASNYEGTEAFF
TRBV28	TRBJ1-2	CASSQPASNYGYTF